This is a list of T cell receptor beta chains from one sample in a study of blood T cell repertoires in COVID-19. The method was immunoSEQ multiplex PCR; TCRdb's version includes in-frame clones alone and lacks a portion of them. The sample shows about 45,000 clones, roughly 90% of them seen only once. The material sequenced was peripheral blood. These receptors were taken from a human donor in a cohort sampled during active COVID-19. Each CDR3 is given with its conserved first and last residue. The order of the fields is J gene, CDR3 length, D gene, V gene, clone size, CDR3 DNA, CDR3 protein. The D gene is left open where the match is weak. Where a row states a size, it is once, few, many or the class of an expanded clone; other rows omit it.

>TRBJ1-2|16|NA|TRBV19|NA
TGTGCCAGTAGTATTTCGGGAAGGCGGGGACGGTCTGGCTACACCTTC
CASSISGRRGRSGYTF
>TRBJ1-5|13|NA|TRBV3-1/TRBV3-2|NA
TGTGCCAGCAGCCATGGGGCAGGACAGCCCCAGCATTTT
CASSHGAGQPQHF
>TRBJ2-7|13|NA|TRBV7-2|NA
TGTGCCAGCAGCCCCAGACAGGTCCACGAGCAGTACTTC
CASSPRQVHEQYF
>TRBJ1-1|14|NA|TRBV21-1|NA
TGTGCCAGCAGCACGACCCCGATGAGGACTGAAGCTTTCTTT
CASSTTPMRTEAFF
>TRBJ2-3|12|NA|TRBV9|NA
TGTGCCAGCAGCTCCCACGGAGATACGCAGTATTTT
CASSSHGDTQYF
>TRBJ2-7|13|NA|TRBV21-1|NA
TGTGCCAGCAGCAAACAGGGTACCTACGAGCAGTACTTC
CASSKQGTYEQYF
>TRBJ2-5|15|NA|TRBV3-1/TRBV3-2|NA
TGTGCCAGCAGCCAAGGGCAGGGCCCCCAGGAGACCCAGTACTTC
CASSQGQGPQETQYF
>TRBJ2-1|13|TRBD2|TRBV7-3|NA
TGTGCGAGCAGGAGCGGGGGGGCCAATGAGCAGTTCTTC
CASRSGGANEQFF
>TRBJ1-1|14|NA|TRBV7-9|NA
TGTGCCAGCAGCCCTATGACAGGGAACACTGAAGCTTTCTTT
CASSPMTGNTEAFF
>TRBJ2-3|15|TRBD1|TRBV2|NA
TGTGCCAGCAGCGCAGACAGGGAAAGCACAGATACGCAGTATTTT
CASSADRESTDTQYF
>TRBJ1-6|17|NA|TRBV5-4|few
TGTGCCAGCAGCTTGAGGCCGCAGGACTCCTATAATTCACCCCTCCACTTT
CASSLRPQDSYNSPLHF
>TRBJ1-2|18|NA|TRBV11-2|NA
TGTGCCAGCAGCTTTTTCGAAAGATTGGACACGGCTACGGGCGGCTACACCTTC
CASSFFERLDTATGGYTF
>TRBJ2-5|16|TRBD2|TRBV7-2|NA
TGTGCCAGCAGCTTAGCTAGCGGGGGACCTTTAGAGACCCAGTACTTC
CASSLASGGPLETQYF
>TRBJ2-1|14|TRBD1|TRBV9|NA
TGTGCCAGCAGCGCCGGCACAGGGGGTAGAGAGCAGTTCTTC
CASSAGTGGREQFF
>TRBJ2-5|17|TRBD2|TRBV4-2|once
TGTGCCAGCAGCCAAGATTCTCGACTAGCGGGGCTGGAGACCCAGTACTTC
CASSQDSRLAGLETQYF
>TRBJ1-1|13|NA|TRBV28|NA
TGTGCCAGCAGTTTAGAGAGGAACACTGAAGCTTTCTTT
CASSLERNTEAFF
>TRBJ1-6|14|NA|TRBV4-1|NA
TGCGCCAGCAGCCAAGACAGGGTTAATTCACCCCTCCACTTT
CASSQDRVNSPLHF
>TRBJ2-7|15|NA|TRBV6-1|NA
TGTGCCAGCAGTGAATGGGCCGGTTTCGTCTACGAGCAGTACTTC
CASSEWAGFVYEQYF
>TRBJ1-3|15|NA|TRBV2|NA
TGTGCCAGCAGTGAATTGTCGGGGACAGGAAACACCATATATTTT
CASSELSGTGNTIYF
>TRBJ1-3|16|TRBD1|TRBV5-4|NA
TGTGCCAGCAGCTTACCCGACAGGGACTCTGGAAACACCATATATTTT
CASSLPDRDSGNTIYF
>TRBJ2-1|17|NA|TRBV7-9|NA
TGTGCCAGCAGCTTGTTTCTAATAGGGAGGGGGGCAAATGAGCAGTTCTTC
CASSLFLIGRGANEQFF
>TRBJ2-7|17|NA|TRBV4-1|NA
TGCGCCAGCAGCCAAGATTATTGGGCGACAACACCCTACGAGCAGTACTTC
CASSQDYWATTPYEQYF
>TRBJ1-2|12|NA|TRBV29-1|once
TGCAGCGGGGCAGCCGCTAACTATGGCTACACCTTC
CSGAAANYGYTF
>TRBJ2-2|16|TRBD1|TRBV3-1/TRBV3-2|NA
TGTGCCAGCAGCCAGGGACAGGTAATGGATACCGGGGAGCTGTTTTTT
CASSQGQVMDTGELFF
>TRBJ2-2|16|NA|TRBV6-1|NA
TGTGCCAGCAGTGAGTTATGGCGGAGTAACACCGGGGAGCTGTTTTTT
CASSELWRSNTGELFF
>TRBJ1-2|15|NA|TRBV19|NA
TGTGCCAGTAGTGATGGGTCCGCAGGGGACTATGGCTACACCTTC
CASSDGSAGDYGYTF
>TRBJ2-5|16|TRBD2|TRBV9|NA
TGTGCCAGCAGCGTTTTTCCTAGCGGGGGGCAAGAGACCCAGTACTTC
CASSVFPSGGQETQYF
>TRBJ1-2|16|NA|TRBV21-1|NA
TGTGCCAGCAGCACCCTTGACAGCCAAGTAAACTATGGCTACACCTTC
CASSTLDSQVNYGYTF
>TRBJ1-5|14|TRBD1|TRBV5-6|NA
TGTGCCAGCAGCTTGGGACAGGGAGATCAGCCCCAGCATTTT
CASSLGQGDQPQHF
>TRBJ2-1|15|TRBD2|TRBV7-9|NA
TGTGCCAGCAGCTTAGGAACTAGCGGCTACAATGAGCAGTTCTTC
CASSLGTSGYNEQFF
>TRBJ2-2|11|NA|TRBV18|NA
TGTGCCAGCTCGCCTGAGGGGGAGCTGTTTTTT
CASSPEGELFF
>TRBJ1-2|17|NA|TRBV4-1|many
TGCGCCAGCAGCCAACCGGCTAAGGCACGCGGTCGAGATGGCTACACCTTC
CASSQPAKARGRDGYTF
>TRBJ2-1|11|NA|TRBV30|NA
TGTGCCTGGGACAGAAGGCAGGAGCAGTTCTTC
CAWDRRQEQFF
>TRBJ2-1|15|TRBD2|TRBV4-2|NA
TGTGCCAGCAGCCAAGACCAGCGGGGGGGCGGTGAGCAGTTCTTC
CASSQDQRGGGEQFF
>TRBJ2-3|16|NA|TRBV7-9|NA
TGTGCCAGCAGCTTAGAAGATAGCTTGGAGGGAGATACGCAGTATTTT
CASSLEDSLEGDTQYF
>TRBJ2-2|17|NA|TRBV5-5|NA
TGTGCCAGCAGCTTGGACAGGCGCAGGGGAAACACCGGGGAGCTGTTTTTT
CASSLDRRRGNTGELFF
>TRBJ1-4|11|NA|TRBV6-5|NA
TGTGCCAGCGTTCGGGGGGAAAAACTGTTTTTT
CASVRGEKLFF
>TRBJ2-3|17|TRBD2|TRBV5-1|once
TGCGCCAGCAGCTTGGTGAGCGGGGTCTCTAGCACAGATACGCAGTATTTT
CASSLVSGVSSTDTQYF
>TRBJ2-7|15|NA|TRBV9|NA
TGTGCCAGCAGCGCCAACCCATCTAACTCCTACGAGCAGTACTTC
CASSANPSNSYEQYF
>TRBJ1-2|15|TRBD1|TRBV9|few
TGTGCCAGCAGCCCCCGACAGGGGGCGGGGAATGGCTACACCTTC
CASSPRQGAGNGYTF
>TRBJ2-1|19|TRBD2|TRBV27|NA
TGTGCCAGCAGTCCGGGACTAGCGGGGGGTCCGAGCTCCTACAATGAGCAGTTCTTC
CASSPGLAGGPSSYNEQFF
>TRBJ1-1|13|NA|TRBV11-2|NA
TGTGCCAGCAGCCCCTATGCCCCCCTGGGCGCTTTCTTT
CASSPYAPLGAFF
>TRBJ2-5|16|TRBD2|TRBV7-2|NA
TGTGCCAGCAGCTTCTCGACTAGCGGGGGGAGAGAGACCCAGTACTTC
CASSFSTSGGRETQYF
>TRBJ2-7|16|NA|TRBV27|NA
TGTGCCAGCAGTTTGGTACCGGGGTCTACTTCCTACGAGCAGTACTTC
CASSLVPGSTSYEQYF
>TRBJ1-5|15|TRBD1|TRBV6-6|NA
TGTGCCAGCAGCTCTGAACAGGGGAACAATCAGCCCCAGCATTTT
CASSSEQGNNQPQHF
>TRBJ1-5|16|NA|TRBV9|NA
TGTGCCAGCAGCGTAGGGGGAAGTGACAGTTATCAGCCCCAGCATTTT
CASSVGGSDSYQPQHF
>TRBJ2-3|15|TRBD2|TRBV7-2|once
TGTGCCAGCAGCTCGTTGGGACTAGTAACAGATACGCAGTATTTT
CASSSLGLVTDTQYF
>TRBJ2-1|14|NA|TRBV25-1|NA
TGTGCCAGCAGGGATTCTAGCTCCTACAATGAGCAGTTCTTC
CASRDSSSYNEQFF
>TRBJ2-5|17|TRBD2|TRBV4-2|once
TGTGCCAGCAGCCACGTCTCCCTAGCGGGGGGGCAAGAGACCCAGTACTTC
CASSHVSLAGGQETQYF
>TRBJ1-2|16|TRBD1|TRBV7-9|few
TGTGCCAGCAGCTTAGCCACGACAGGGGGCTGGTATGGCTACACCTTC
CASSLATTGGWYGYTF
>TRBJ1-1|14|TRBD1|TRBV9|NA
TGTGCCAGCAGCGCCATGACAGGGGGCACTGAAGCTTTCTTT
CASSAMTGGTEAFF
>TRBJ2-2|16|NA|TRBV6-1|NA
TGTGCCAGCAGTGACTTCCTACAGGGCGCCGCCGGGGAGCTGTTTTTT
CASSDFLQGAAGELFF
>TRBJ1-5|16|TRBD1|TRBV19|NA
TGTGCCAGTAGGGGACAGGCAAAGTTAAGCAATCAGCCCCAGCATTTT
CASRGQAKLSNQPQHF
>TRBJ1-2|13|TRBD1|TRBV5-1|NA
TGCGCCAGCAGCGAAAGGACAGGGTTAGGCTACACCTTC
CASSERTGLGYTF
>TRBJ1-2|14|NA|TRBV6-5|NA
TGTGCCAGCAGTTGGAGGCTTTCCAACTATGGCTACACCTTC
CASSWRLSNYGYTF